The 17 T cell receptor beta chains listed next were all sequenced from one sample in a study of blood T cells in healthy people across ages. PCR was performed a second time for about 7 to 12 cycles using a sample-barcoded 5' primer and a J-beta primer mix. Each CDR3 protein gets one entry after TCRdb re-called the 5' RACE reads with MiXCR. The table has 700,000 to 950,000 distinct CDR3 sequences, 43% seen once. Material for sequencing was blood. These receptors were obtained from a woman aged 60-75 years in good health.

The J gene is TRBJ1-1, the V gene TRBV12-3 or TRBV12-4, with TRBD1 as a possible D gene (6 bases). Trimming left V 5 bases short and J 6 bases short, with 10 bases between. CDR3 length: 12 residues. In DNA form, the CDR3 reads TGTGCCAGCAGTCGCTGGACAGCTGAAGCTTTCTTT. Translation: CASSRWTAEAFF.

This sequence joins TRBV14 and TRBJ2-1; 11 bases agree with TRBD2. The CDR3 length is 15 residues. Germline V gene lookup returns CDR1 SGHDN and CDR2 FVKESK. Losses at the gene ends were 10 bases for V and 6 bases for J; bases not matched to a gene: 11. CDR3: CATSTSGGAGNEQFF. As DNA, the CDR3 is TGTGCCACCTCAACTAGCGGGGGAGCGGGCAATGAGCAGTTCTTC.

CDR3 residues: CASSAAGEFTDTQYF. In nucleotides, the CDR3 is TGTGCCAGCAGCGCCGCGGGGGAGTTCACAGATACGCAGTATTTT. The chain employs TRBV9 and TRBJ2-3; 7 bases match TRBD2. Trimming cost V 3 bases and J 2 bases; bases outside gene matches: 6. In germline, CDR1 is SGDLS, CDR2 YYNGEE. The CDR3 totals 15 residues.

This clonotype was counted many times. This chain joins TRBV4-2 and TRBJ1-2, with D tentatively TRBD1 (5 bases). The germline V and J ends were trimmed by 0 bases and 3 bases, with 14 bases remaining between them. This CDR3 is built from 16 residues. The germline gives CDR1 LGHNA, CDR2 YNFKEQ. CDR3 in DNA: TGTGCCAGCAGCCAAGATGGCGGGGGGACCCACTATGGCTACACCTTC. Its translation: CASSQDGGGTHYGYTF.

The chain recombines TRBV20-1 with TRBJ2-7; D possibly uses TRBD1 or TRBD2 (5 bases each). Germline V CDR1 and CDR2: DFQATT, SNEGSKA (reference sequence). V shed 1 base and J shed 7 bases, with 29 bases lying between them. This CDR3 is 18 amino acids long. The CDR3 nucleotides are TGCAGTGCTAGAGGGCTTCTAGCCGGGGCGAGCGCGAGGTCAGAGCAGTACTTC. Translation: CSARGLLAGASARSEQYF.

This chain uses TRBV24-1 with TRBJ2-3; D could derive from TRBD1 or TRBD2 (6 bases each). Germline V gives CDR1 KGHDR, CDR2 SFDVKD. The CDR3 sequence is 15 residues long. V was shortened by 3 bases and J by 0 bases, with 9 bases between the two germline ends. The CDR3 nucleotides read TGTGCCACCAGTGATCCGGGGGCAAGCACAGATACGCAGTATTTT. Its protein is CATSDPGASTDTQYF.

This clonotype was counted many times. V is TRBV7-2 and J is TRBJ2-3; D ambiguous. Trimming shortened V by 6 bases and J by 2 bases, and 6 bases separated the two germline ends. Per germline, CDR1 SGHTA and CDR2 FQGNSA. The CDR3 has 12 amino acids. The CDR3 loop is CASRASTDTQYF. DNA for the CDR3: TGTGCCAGCAGGGCCTCCACAGATACGCAGTATTTT.

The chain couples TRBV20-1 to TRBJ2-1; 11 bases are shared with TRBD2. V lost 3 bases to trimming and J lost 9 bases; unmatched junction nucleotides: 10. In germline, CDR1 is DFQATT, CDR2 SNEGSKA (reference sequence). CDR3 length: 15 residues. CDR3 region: CSASPLSGGAIEQFF. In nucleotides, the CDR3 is TGCAGTGCTAGTCCCCTTAGCGGGGGGGCCATTGAGCAGTTCTTC.

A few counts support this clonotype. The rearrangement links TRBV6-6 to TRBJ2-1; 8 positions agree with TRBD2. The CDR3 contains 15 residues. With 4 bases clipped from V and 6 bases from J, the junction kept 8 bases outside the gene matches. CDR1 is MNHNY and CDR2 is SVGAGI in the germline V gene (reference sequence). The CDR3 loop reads CASSWTSRGSNEQFF. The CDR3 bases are TGTGCCAGCAGTTGGACTAGCCGAGGGTCCAATGAGCAGTTCTTC.

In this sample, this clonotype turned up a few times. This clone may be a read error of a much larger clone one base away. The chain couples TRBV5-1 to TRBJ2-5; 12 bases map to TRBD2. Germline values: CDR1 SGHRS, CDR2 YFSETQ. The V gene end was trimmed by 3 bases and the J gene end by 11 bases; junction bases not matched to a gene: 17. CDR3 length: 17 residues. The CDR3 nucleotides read TGCGCCAGCAGCTCCACCTCTAGCGGGAGGGCCATGGATGAGCAGTACTTC. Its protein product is CASSSTSSGRAMDEQYF. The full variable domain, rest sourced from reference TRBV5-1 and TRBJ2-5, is KAGVTQTPRYLIKTRGQQVTLSCSPISGHRSVSWYQQTPGQGLQFLFEYFSETQRNKGNFPGRFSGRQFSNSRSEMNVSTLELGDSALYLCASSSTSSGRAMDEQYFGPGTRLLVL.

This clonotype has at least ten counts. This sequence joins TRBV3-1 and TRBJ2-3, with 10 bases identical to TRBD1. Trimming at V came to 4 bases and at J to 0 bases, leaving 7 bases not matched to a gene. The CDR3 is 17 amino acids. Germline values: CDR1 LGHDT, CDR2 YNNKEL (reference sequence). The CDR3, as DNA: TGTGCCAGCAGCCGAGACCCGGGACAGGGGAGCACAGATACGCAGTATTTT. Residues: CASSRDPGQGSTDTQYF.

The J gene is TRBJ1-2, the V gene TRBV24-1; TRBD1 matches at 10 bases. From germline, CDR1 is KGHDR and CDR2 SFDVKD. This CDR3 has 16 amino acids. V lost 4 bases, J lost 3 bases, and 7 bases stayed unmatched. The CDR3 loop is CATSDPAGTGDYGYTF. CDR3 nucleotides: TGTGCCACCAGTGACCCCGCGGGGACAGGGGACTATGGCTACACCTTC.

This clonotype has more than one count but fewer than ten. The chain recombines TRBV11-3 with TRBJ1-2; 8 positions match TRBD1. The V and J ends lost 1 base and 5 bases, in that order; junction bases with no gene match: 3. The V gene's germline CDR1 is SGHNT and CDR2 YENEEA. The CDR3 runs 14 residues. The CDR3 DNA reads TGTGCCAGCAGCTTAGCCAGGGGGCAGTATGGCTACACCTTC. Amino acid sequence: CASSLARGQYGYTF.

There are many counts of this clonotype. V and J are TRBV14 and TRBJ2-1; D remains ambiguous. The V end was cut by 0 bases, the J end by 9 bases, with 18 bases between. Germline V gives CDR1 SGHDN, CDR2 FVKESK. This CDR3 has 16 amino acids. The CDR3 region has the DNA TGTGCCAGCAGCCAAGACCTACACACAGACCGGCGTGAGCAGTTCTTC. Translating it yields CASSQDLHTDRREQFF.

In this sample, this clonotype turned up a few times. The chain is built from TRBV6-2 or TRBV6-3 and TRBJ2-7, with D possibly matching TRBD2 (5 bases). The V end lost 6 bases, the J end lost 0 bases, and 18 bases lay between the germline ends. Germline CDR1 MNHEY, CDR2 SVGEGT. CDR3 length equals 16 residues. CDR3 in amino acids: CASRYLWGESSYEQYF. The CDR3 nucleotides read TGTGCCAGCAGATACCTGTGGGGAGAGAGCTCCTACGAGCAGTACTTC.

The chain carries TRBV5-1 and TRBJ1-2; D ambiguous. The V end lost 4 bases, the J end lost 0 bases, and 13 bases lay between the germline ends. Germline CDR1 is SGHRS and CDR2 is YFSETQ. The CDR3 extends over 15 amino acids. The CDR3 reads CASSPGQAANYGYTF. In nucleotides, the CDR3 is TGCGCCAGCAGCCCCGGCCAAGCGGCTAACTATGGCTACACCTTC.

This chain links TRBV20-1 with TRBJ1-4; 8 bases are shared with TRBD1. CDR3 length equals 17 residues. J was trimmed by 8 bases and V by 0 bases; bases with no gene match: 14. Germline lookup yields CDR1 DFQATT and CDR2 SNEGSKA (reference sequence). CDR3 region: CSARDFDRGGGGEKLFF. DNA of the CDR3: TGCAGTGCTAGAGATTTCGACAGGGGAGGAGGGGGGGAAAAACTGTTTTTT.